Listed below are T cell receptor beta chains from one sample, sequenced in a study of blood T cell repertoires in COVID-19. The assay was immunoSEQ multiplex PCR, and TCRdb's table has in-frame clones only and misses some. The table lists 110,000 to 150,000 clones, approximately 80% of them singletons. Sample: PBMCs or T cells enriched from blood (not recorded which). These receptors were obtained from a woman between 18 and 30 years old who had been exposed to COVID-19. CDR3s leave out the opening cysteine and the closing phenylalanine or tryptophan. The listing skips clone size in some rows; elsewhere it reads once, few, many or a size class.

>TRBV27|NA|TRBJ1-1
ASSPRDRGLSNTEAF
>TRBV13|NA|TRBJ2-1
ASSPRVDRGTYEQF
>TRBV7-2|NA|TRBJ2-1
ASSLVSAGGPNEQF
>TRBV7-9|once|TRBJ2-7
ASSPVGSPSSYEQY
>TRBV15|NA|TRBJ2-3
ATSSTDSIDTQY
>TRBV5-4|NA|TRBJ2-7
ASSQTGYYEQY
>TRBV6-1|once|TRBJ1-2
ASSDTGGGYGYT
>TRBV5-1|NA|TRBJ2-7
ASSLDNEQY
>TRBV2|few|TRBJ1-4
ASSADGYNEKLF
>TRBV5-1|NA|TRBJ2-2
ASSSGTSGRGGELF
>TRBV5-4|NA|TRBJ1-3
ASSLAGNTGNTIY
>TRBV6-5|NA|TRBJ2-1
ASRTTGVVGNEQF
>TRBV5-1|NA|TRBJ1-1
ASSLVGPGKAF
>TRBV3-1/TRBV3-2|few|TRBJ1-3
ASSLTGNSGNTIY
>TRBV5-1|NA|TRBJ1-2
ASSLAGHFGYT
>TRBV3-1/TRBV3-2|NA|TRBJ2-1
ASSLYITNEQF
>TRBV14|NA|TRBJ2-7
ASSQEFRPGYQMVTYEQY
>TRBV30|NA|TRBJ2-2
AWNLAGVGELF
>TRBV7-9|NA|TRBJ2-1
ASSEGRVYEQF
>TRBV4-2|NA|TRBJ2-7
ASSLPTGLAVSSYEQY
>TRBV30|NA|TRBJ2-4
AWSRTELAGRDIQY
>TRBV28|NA|TRBJ2-7
ASSLRTLSYEQY
>TRBV7-3|NA|TRBJ2-3
ASSLAGGTDTQY
>TRBV15|NA|TRBJ2-5
ATSREAAHQGETQY
>TRBV5-1|NA|TRBJ1-1
ASSLASATPEAF
>TRBV5-1|NA|TRBJ2-5
ASSPIGLAGGETQY
>TRBV18|NA|TRBJ2-5
ASSLQPGHRETQY
>TRBV29-1|NA|TRBJ2-1
SVVRSYNEQF
>TRBV29-1|NA|TRBJ1-1
SVLGTQGGNTEAF
>TRBV5-4|once|TRBJ1-1
ASSAGSLGAF
>TRBV28|once|TRBJ2-1
ASSLVVLNEQF
>TRBV19|NA|TRBJ2-1
ASRFSGNSYNEQF
>TRBV4-3|once|TRBJ2-2
ASSPSGFGTGELF
>TRBV5-1|NA|TRBJ2-1
ASSLAWTSGAYNEQF
>TRBV3-1/TRBV3-2|few|TRBJ2-7
ASSTLLREQY
>TRBV18|NA|TRBJ2-1
ASHQTSGLTHEQF
>TRBV6-5|NA|TRBJ1-2
ASSYGQPNYGYT
>TRBV13|NA|TRBJ2-7
ASSKDRGSGQY
>TRBV12-3/TRBV12-4|NA|TRBJ1-2
ASSLGGGYGYT
>TRBV5-4|NA|TRBJ1-2
ASSKVGQGGYGYT
>TRBV19|NA|TRBJ1-4
ASSPGTLGEKLF
>TRBV27|NA|TRBJ2-7
ASSFSGSYEQY
>TRBV18|NA|TRBJ2-7
ASSARGTGLSYEQY
>TRBV19|NA|TRBJ2-5
ASSTNGQGPQETQY
>TRBV5-5|NA|TRBJ2-1
ASSLLAGANEQF
>TRBV12-3/TRBV12-4|NA|TRBJ1-1
ASSDGNGEAF
>TRBV2|NA|TRBJ2-2
ASTGSGGELF
>TRBV10-3|NA|TRBJ1-2
AISESGQGQIYGYT
>TRBV11-2|NA|TRBJ2-7
ASSLEAGFTYEQY
>TRBV6-2/TRBV6-3|few|TRBJ2-7
ASSTQTGFFYEQY
>TRBV10-3|NA|TRBJ2-3
AISVGYGTDTQY
>TRBV10-3|NA|TRBJ2-3
AIRTSGRGDTQY
>TRBV20-1|NA|TRBJ1-2
SASTTGVRVYGYT
>TRBV29-1|once|TRBJ2-3
SVDLAGASTDTQY
>TRBV5-5|NA|TRBJ1-5
ASSPTGYQPQH